A selection of T cell receptor beta chains follows, all from one sample in a study of T cells in localized non-small cell lung cancer. Clones were read by immunoSEQ multiplex PCR, and TCRdb kept only the in-frame ones, dropping some. The sample includes under 40,000 clones, roughly 93% of them seen just once. This sample comprised peripheral blood, obtained before any cancer treatment. The receptors derive from a female donor at least 60 years old with stage I lung adenocarcinoma. Each CDR3 is given with its conserved first and last residue. The D gene is left open where the match is weak. Only part of the rows carry a size: once, few, many, or a class if the clone is expanded.

13	TRBV29-1	-	TRBJ1-1	-	CSVQRNRVGEAFF	TGCAGCGTCCAAAGGAACAGGGTGGGTGAAGCTTTCTTT
14	TRBV5-1	-	TRBJ2-2	TRBD1	CASSLRTGYGELFF	TGCGCCAGCAGCTTGAGGACAGGTTACGGGGAGCTGTTTTTT
18	TRBV19	-	TRBJ2-1	TRBD2	CASSILAGVGSSYNEQFF	TGTGCCAGTAGTATCCTAGCGGGAGTAGGGAGCTCCTACAATGAGCAGTTCTTC
12	TRBV6-6	-	TRBJ2-5	-	CASSGSQETQYF	TGTGCCAGCAGCGGGTCCCAAGAGACCCAGTACTTC
17	TRBV18	-	TRBJ2-1	TRBD1	CASSQAGGGASYNEQFF	TGTGCCAGCTCACAAGCAGGGGGCGGGGCGTCCTACAATGAGCAGTTCTTC
19	TRBV9	-	TRBJ1-3	-	CASSGLLLRDGGVGNTIYF	TGTGCCAGCAGCGGACTATTACTCCGGGACGGCGGGGTCGGAAACACCATATATTTT
17	TRBV19	-	TRBJ2-3	-	CASSIGERTDSTDTQYF	TGTGCCAGTAGTATAGGGGAGCGGACAGATAGCACAGATACGCAGTATTTT
13	TRBV6-5	-	TRBJ1-1	-	CASTGAGITEAFF	TGTGCCAGCACCGGGGCAGGGATCACTGAAGCTTTCTTT
13	TRBV10-3	-	TRBJ1-2	-	CAISESGNYGYTF	TGTGCCATCAGTGAGTCGGGGAACTATGGCTACACCTTC
15	TRBV9	-	TRBJ1-4	-	CASSESGTGGGKLFF	TGTGCCAGCAGCGAGTCCGGGACCGGTGGCGGAAAACTGTTTTTT
17	TRBV7-3	-	TRBJ2-1	-	CASSLIGSGVMYNEQFF	TGTGCCAGCAGCTTAATAGGATCCGGGGTGATGTACAATGAGCAGTTCTTC
14	TRBV5-6	-	TRBJ2-5	-	CASSLRGFQETQYF	TGTGCCAGCAGCTTGAGGGGGTTCCAAGAGACCCAGTACTTC
14	TRBV7-9	-	TRBJ1-4	-	CASSLRQDNEKLFF	TGTGCCAGCAGCTTACGACAGGATAATGAAAAACTGTTTTTT
14	TRBV5-1	-	TRBJ2-3	TRBD1	CASSLGQGGNTQYF	TGCGCCAGCAGCTTGGGACAGGGTGGAAATACGCAGTATTTT
15	TRBV7-9	few	TRBJ1-5	-	CASSEGTFRDQPQHF	TGTGCCAGCAGCGAGGGGACTTTCAGAGATCAGCCCCAGCATTTT
14	TRBV5-6	-	TRBJ1-1	-	CASSLKGGGPEAFF	TGTGCCAGCAGCTTGAAGGGAGGAGGTCCTGAAGCTTTCTTT
14	TRBV11-3	-	TRBJ1-4	-	CASSFGGGEEKLFF	TGTGCCAGCAGCTTTGGGGGAGGGGAAGAAAAACTGTTTTTT
15	TRBV11-2	-	TRBJ1-2	-	CASSLYSGETYGYTF	TGTGCCAGCAGCTTATATTCCGGCGAAACATATGGCTACACCTTC
17	TRBV7-8	-	TRBJ2-6	TRBD2	CASSLDASGAGANVLTF	TGTGCCAGCAGCTTAGATGCTAGCGGGGCTGGGGCCAACGTCCTGACTTTC
15	TRBV28	-	TRBJ1-2	-	CASIKSSWGEYGYTF	TGTGCCAGCATTAAATCTTCCTGGGGGGAATATGGCTACACCTTC